The next 9 T cell receptor beta chains were all read from a single sample in a study of shared clonotypes between healthy human individuals. Here immunoSEQ multiplex PCR was the method, and the copy in TCRdb shows in-frame clones only, minus some. Among about 590,000 clones listed, roughly 95% were seen once. CD45RO-negative cells were positively selected for CCR7, leaving out terminally differentiated effector memory CD45RA+ cells. The specimen sequenced was naive CD8+ T cells sorted from blood. The receptors were gathered from a woman aged 30 to 39 in good health.

The chain is built from TRBV19 and TRBJ2-7, with 9 bases aligning to TRBD2. Trimming took 6 bases from V and 2 from J; bases not matched to a gene: 5. CDR1 LNHDA and CDR2 SQIVND come from the germline V gene (reference sequence). CDR3 size: 14 residues. The CDR3 sequence is CASSPSGETYEQYF. CDR3 coding DNA: TGTGCCAGTAGCCCTAGCGGGGAGACCTACGAGCAGTACTTC.

This chain uses TRBV11-3 with TRBJ2-2; 7 bases agree with TRBD1. J lost 4 bases, V lost 4 bases, and 3 bases had no gene match. The CDR3 totals 14 residues. The germline V gene encodes CDR1 SGHNT and CDR2 YENEEA. The CDR3 protein is CASSSTGPTGELFF. The CDR3 coding sequence is TGTGCCAGCAGCTCGACAGGGCCCACCGGGGAGCTGTTTTTT. The variable domain in full, completed from reference TRBV11-3 and TRBJ2-2, reads EAGVVQSPRYKIIEKKQPVAFWCNPISGHNTLYWYLQNLGQGPELLIRYENEEAVDDSQLPKDRFSAERLKGVDSTLKIQPAELGDSAVYLCASSSTGPTGELFFGEGSRLTVL.

In this sample, this clone turned up once. The genes are TRBV19 and TRBJ2-7; no clear D. Trimming took 0 bases from V and 0 from J, leaving 6 bases between them. This CDR3 has 14 residues. Germline V CDR1 and CDR2: LNHDA, SQIVND (reference sequence). Written as DNA, the CDR3 is TGTGCCAGTAGTATAGAGGGTAGCTCCTACGAGCAGTACTTC. Residues: CASSIEGSSYEQYF.

The rearrangement links TRBV11-2 to TRBJ2-7, with 12 bases identical to TRBD2. Trimming cost V 5 bases and J 0 bases; bases outside gene matches: 8. Germline assignment: CDR1 SGHAT and CDR2 FQNNGV. This CDR3 comprises 17 residues. CDR3 sequence: CASSPGLAGPLSYEQYF. The CDR3 bases are TGTGCCAGCAGCCCCGGACTAGCGGGACCCCTCTCCTACGAGCAGTACTTC.

The chain employs TRBV27 and TRBJ2-1; D gene uncertain. From germline, CDR1 is MNHEY and CDR2 SMNVEV (reference sequence). This CDR3 has 13 amino acids. The ends were cut back, 5 bases at V and 7 bases at J, with 12 bases in the middle. The CDR3 bases are TGTGCCAGCAGTACAACCCCAGGAAATGAGCAGTTCTTC. Translating it yields CASSTTPGNEQFF.

The CDR3 sequence is CASSWGQGEYEQYF. CDR3 in DNA: TGTGCCAGCAGTTGGGGGCAGGGGGAATACGAGCAGTACTTC. The chain carries TRBV27 and TRBJ2-7, with 7 positions matching TRBD1. Germline assignment: CDR1 MNHEY and CDR2 SMNVEV (reference sequence). V shed 4 bases, J shed 4 bases, and the junction held 7 bases outside the gene matches. CDR3 length: 14 residues.

V gene TRBV13 combines with J gene TRBJ1-2; a possible D gene is TRBD1 (6 bases). The germline V gene has CDR1 PRHDT and CDR2 FYEKMQ (reference sequence). V gave up 6 bases and J gave up 4 bases, with 18 bases separating them. CDR3 length equals 15 residues. For the CDR3, the DNA is TGTGCCAGCAGTACACAGGGCTCCCCCAGCTATGGCTACACCTTC. This translates into CASSTQGSPSYGYTF.

Here the CDR3 reads CASSPDGTWGLFF. The DNA of the CDR3 is TGCGCCAGCAGCCCCGACGGGACCTGGGGACTGTTTTTT. This chain joins TRBV5-1 and TRBJ1-4, with D perhaps matching TRBD1 (5 bases). The CDR3 spans 13 residues. Germline V CDR1 and CDR2: SGHRS, YFSETQ. V was shortened by 4 bases and J by 13 bases, with 17 bases between the two germline ends.

This chain connects TRBV10-3 to TRBJ2-7; 11 bases fit TRBD2. CDR1 is ENHRY and CDR2 is SYGVKD in the germline V gene. With V trimmed by 1 base and J by 7 bases, 6 bases remained unmatched. This CDR3 spans 15 amino acids. This CDR3 reads CAISELAGGPREQYF. The CDR3 DNA reads as TGTGCCATCAGTGAGTTAGCGGGAGGGCCGCGAGAGCAGTACTTC.